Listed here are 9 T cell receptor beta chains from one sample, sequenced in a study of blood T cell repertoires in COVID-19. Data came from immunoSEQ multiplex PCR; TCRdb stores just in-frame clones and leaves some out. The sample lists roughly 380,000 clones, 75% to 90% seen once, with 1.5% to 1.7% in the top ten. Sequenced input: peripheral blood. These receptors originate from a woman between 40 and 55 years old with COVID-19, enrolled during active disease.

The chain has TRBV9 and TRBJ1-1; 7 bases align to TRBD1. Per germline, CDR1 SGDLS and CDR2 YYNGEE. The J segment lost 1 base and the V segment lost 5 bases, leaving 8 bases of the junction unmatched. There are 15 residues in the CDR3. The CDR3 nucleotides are TGTGCCAGCAGTGTTACAGGGGTGGCGAACACTGAAGCTTTCTTT. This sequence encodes CASSVTGVANTEAFF.

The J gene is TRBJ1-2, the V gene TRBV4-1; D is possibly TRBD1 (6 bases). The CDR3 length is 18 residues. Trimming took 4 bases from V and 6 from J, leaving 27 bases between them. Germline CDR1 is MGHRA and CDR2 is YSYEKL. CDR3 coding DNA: TGCGCCAGCAGCCCGCCGGGGTTTACAGGGCTCAAGATTCATGGCTACACCTTC. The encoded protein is CASSPPGFTGLKIHGYTF.

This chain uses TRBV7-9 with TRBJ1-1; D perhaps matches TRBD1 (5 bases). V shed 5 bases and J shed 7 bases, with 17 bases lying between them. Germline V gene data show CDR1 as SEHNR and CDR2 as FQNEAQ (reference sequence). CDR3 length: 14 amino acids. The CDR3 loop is CASSNIAGEGEAFF. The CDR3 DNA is TGTGCCAGCAGCAACATAGCGGGGGAGGGTGAAGCTTTCTTT.

The CDR3 sequence: CASSSYGNQPQHF. The CDR3 region has the DNA TGTGCCAGCAGCTCCTACGGGAACCAGCCCCAGCATTTT. The J gene is TRBJ1-5, the V gene TRBV5-4, with D hard to call. V was shortened by 3 bases and J by 7 bases, with 11 bases between the two germline ends. In germline, CDR1 is SGHNT, CDR2 YYREEE (reference sequence). The CDR3 is 13 amino acids.

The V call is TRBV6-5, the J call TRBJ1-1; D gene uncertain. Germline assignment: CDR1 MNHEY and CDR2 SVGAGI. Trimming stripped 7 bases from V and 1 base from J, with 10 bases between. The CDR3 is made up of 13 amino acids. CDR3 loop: CASTVAGNTEAFF. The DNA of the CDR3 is TGTGCCAGCACCGTCGCAGGGAACACTGAAGCTTTCTTT.

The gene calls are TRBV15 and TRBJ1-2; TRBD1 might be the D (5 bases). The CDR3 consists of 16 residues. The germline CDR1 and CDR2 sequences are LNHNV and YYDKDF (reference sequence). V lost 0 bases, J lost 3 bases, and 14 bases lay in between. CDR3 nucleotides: TGTGCCACCAGCAGAGATTATTTCCAGGGTCACTATGGCTACACCTTC. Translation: CATSRDYFQGHYGYTF.

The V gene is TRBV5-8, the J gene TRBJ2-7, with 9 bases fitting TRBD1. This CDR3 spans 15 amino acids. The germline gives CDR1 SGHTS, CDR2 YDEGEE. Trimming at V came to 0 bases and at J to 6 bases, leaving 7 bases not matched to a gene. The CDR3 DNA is TGTGCCAGCAGCTTGGCGGGGACAGGGAATGCCGAGCAGTACTTC. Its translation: CASSLAGTGNAEQYF.

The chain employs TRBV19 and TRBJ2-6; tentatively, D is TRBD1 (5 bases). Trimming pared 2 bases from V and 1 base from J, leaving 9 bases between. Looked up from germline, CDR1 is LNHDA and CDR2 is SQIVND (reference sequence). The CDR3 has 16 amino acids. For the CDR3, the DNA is TGTGCCAGTAGTATAAACTCAGGGTCTGGGGCCAACGTCCTGACTTTC. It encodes CASSINSGSGANVLTF.

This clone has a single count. CDR3 protein: CASSPTTGFPTNEKLFF. CDR3 in DNA: TGTGCCAGCAGCCCGACGACAGGGTTTCCAACTAATGAAAAACTGTTTTTT. V and J are TRBV7-9 and TRBJ1-4; 7 bases align to TRBD1. With V trimmed by 5 bases and J by 0 bases, 9 bases remained unmatched. Germline CDR1 SEHNR, CDR2 FQNEAQ (reference sequence). This CDR3 is built from 17 residues.